The TCR beta chain under discussion was sequenced for a study of T cell repertoires in cytomegalovirus infection. TCRdb re-called the reads through MiXCR, storing one row per CDR3 protein. Of 750,000 to 950,000 distinct CDR3 sequences listed, 29% are singletons. Worth noting for this clonotype: Its specificity is not known.

Germline V gene sequence: CDR1 SEHNR, CDR2 FQNEAQ (reference sequence). This CDR3 is 14 amino acids long. Sequencing used cultured CD8+ T cells from PBMCs, obtained from culture after CMV antigen stimulation. The V and J genes are TRBV7-9 and TRBJ2-2, with D maybe TRBD1 (5 bases). This TCR derives from a human donor in good health (CMV status not recorded). Some clones in this sample may be carry-over from other donors' samples. CDR3: CAPIVQGNTGELFF. The CDR3 DNA follows: TGTGCTCCCATCGTTCAGGGAAACACCGGGGAGCTGTTTTTT.